This record concerns one T cell receptor beta chain sequence. The PCR used 60 Vbeta and 13 Jbeta primers. The repertoire was sequenced with immunoSEQ multiplex PCR; TCRdb's copy has only in-frame clones and lacks some. The sample gives over 100,000 clones, just under 70% of which show up once; 5.4% is in the top ten. The data are from a study of cytomegalovirus exposure and HLA in healthy donors. The CDR3 spans 14 residues. Germline trimming cut 3 bases from V and 7 bases from J; bases unmatched to any gene: 4. CDR1 and CDR2 (germline): SEHNR, FQNEAQ (reference sequence). The V gene is TRBV7-9, the J gene TRBJ2-2, with 8 bases aligning to TRBD1. The sequence came from a woman aged 70 to 79 in good health and CMV-seropositive. The sequenced sample was PBMCs. The CDR3 sequence: CASSFTGGGGELFF. DNA of the CDR3: TGTGCCAGCAGCTTCACAGGGGGTGGCGGGGAGCTGTTTTTT. The whole variable domain, filled in from reference TRBV7-9 and TRBJ2-2, reads DTGVSQNPRHKITKRGQNVTFRCDPISEHNRLYWYRQTLGQGPEFLTYFQNEAQLEKSRLLSDRFSAERPKGSFSTLEIQRTEQGDSAMYLCASSFTGGGGELFFGEGSRLTVL.